This is a list of T cell receptor beta chains from one sample in a study of cytomegalovirus exposure and HLA in healthy donors. Clones were sequenced by immunoSEQ multiplex PCR, and TCRdb holds only the in-frame ones, with some missing. Of about 190,000 clones in the sample, roughly four fifths were seen once. Sequenced input: PBMCs. Receptor source: a woman younger than 30 in good health and CMV-seronegative. CDR3s include the opening cysteine and the closing phenylalanine or tryptophan. Each record gives: CDR3 length, D gene, J gene, clone size, V gene, CDR3 DNA, CDR3 protein. A D gene is named only where the DNA matches it firmly. Clone size appears in some rows only: once, few, many, or a class for an expanded clone.

cdr3_length: 14
d_call: TRBD1
j_call: TRBJ1-2
clone_size: .
v_call: TRBV7-9
cdr3_nt: TGTGCCAGCAGCAAGGGACAGGCGGACTATGGCTACACCTTC
cdr3_aa: CASSKGQADYGYTF

cdr3_length: 18
d_call: TRBD2
j_call: TRBJ2-2
clone_size: .
v_call: TRBV11-2
cdr3_nt: TGTGCCAGCAGCTCCTGGACTAGCGGGGGCCCTAACACCGGGGAGCTGTTTTTT
cdr3_aa: CASSSWTSGGPNTGELFF

cdr3_length: 13
d_call: TRBD1
j_call: TRBJ2-2
clone_size: .
v_call: TRBV29-1
cdr3_nt: TGCAGCATACAGGGGGCGGACACCGGGGAGCTGTTTTTT
cdr3_aa: CSIQGADTGELFF

cdr3_length: 14
d_call: .
j_call: TRBJ1-1
clone_size: few
v_call: TRBV10-3
cdr3_nt: TGTGCCATCAGTGAGGGAGAGAGGAGCACTGAAGCTTTCTTT
cdr3_aa: CAISEGERSTEAFF

cdr3_length: 13
d_call: .
j_call: TRBJ2-7
clone_size: .
v_call: TRBV28
cdr3_nt: TGTGCCAGCAGTTGGCGGGGCTCCTACGAGCAGTACTTC
cdr3_aa: CASSWRGSYEQYF

cdr3_length: 14
d_call: TRBD1
j_call: TRBJ2-7
clone_size: .
v_call: TRBV27
cdr3_nt: TGTGCCAGCAGTTTTACTTGGGCAGGGGGCGAGCAGTACTTC
cdr3_aa: CASSFTWAGGEQYF

cdr3_length: 16
d_call: TRBD1
j_call: TRBJ1-6
clone_size: once
v_call: TRBV6-9
cdr3_nt: TGTGCCAGCAGTCTCCGGGACAGGAGGGTATGGTCACCCCTCCACTTT
cdr3_aa: CASSLRDRRVWSPLHF

cdr3_length: 13
d_call: TRBD1
j_call: TRBJ2-2
clone_size: few
v_call: TRBV27
cdr3_nt: TGTGCCAGCCAGGACAGGGGGCCCGGGGAGCTGTTTTTT
cdr3_aa: CASQDRGPGELFF

cdr3_length: 17
d_call: TRBD2
j_call: TRBJ2-3
clone_size: .
v_call: TRBV7-8
cdr3_nt: TGTGCCAGCAGCTTAGATAGACTAGCGGGTGTATTGGAGACGCAGTATTTT
cdr3_aa: CASSLDRLAGVLETQYF

cdr3_length: 15
d_call: .
j_call: TRBJ1-1
clone_size: .
v_call: TRBV28
cdr3_nt: TGTGCCAGCAGTCCACCCCGGAGTGGGAACACTGAAGCTTTCTTT
cdr3_aa: CASSPPRSGNTEAFF

cdr3_length: 16
d_call: TRBD1
j_call: TRBJ2-1
clone_size: once
v_call: TRBV2
cdr3_nt: TGTGCCAGCAGGGATACGGACAGGGAGCCCTACAATGAGCAGTTCTTC
cdr3_aa: CASRDTDREPYNEQFF

cdr3_length: 16
d_call: .
j_call: TRBJ1-1
clone_size: .
v_call: TRBV4-1
cdr3_nt: TGCGCCAGCAGCCAAGATGCAGGGGCGATGAACACTGAAGCTTTCTTT
cdr3_aa: CASSQDAGAMNTEAFF

cdr3_length: 12
d_call: .
j_call: TRBJ2-2
clone_size: .
v_call: TRBV28
cdr3_nt: TGTGCCAGCAGTTTGAGCACCGGGGAGCTGTTTTTT
cdr3_aa: CASSLSTGELFF

cdr3_length: 15
d_call: TRBD1
j_call: TRBJ1-1
clone_size: few
v_call: TRBV6-1
cdr3_nt: TGTGCCAGCAGTTTCGCCCCTGACAGGGACCCTGAAGCTTTCTTT
cdr3_aa: CASSFAPDRDPEAFF

cdr3_length: 16
d_call: TRBD2
j_call: TRBJ2-7
clone_size: .
v_call: TRBV19
cdr3_nt: TGTGCCAGTAGTGCGGGACTAGCGGGTAGTGTTCACGAGCAGTACTTC
cdr3_aa: CASSAGLAGSVHEQYF

cdr3_length: 14
d_call: .
j_call: TRBJ2-1
clone_size: .
v_call: TRBV6-1
cdr3_nt: TGTGCCAGCAGTGAATCGGGGGTTGTAAATGAGCAGTTCTTC
cdr3_aa: CASSESGVVNEQFF

cdr3_length: 14
d_call: TRBD1
j_call: TRBJ2-7
clone_size: .
v_call: TRBV5-4
cdr3_nt: TGTGCCAGCAGCGAGACAGGGACCTCCTACGAGCAGTACTTC
cdr3_aa: CASSETGTSYEQYF

cdr3_length: 15
d_call: TRBD1
j_call: TRBJ1-5
clone_size: .
v_call: TRBV7-8
cdr3_nt: TGTGCCAGCAGCTACCGGAAGGGGGCAACTCAGCCCCAGCATTTT
cdr3_aa: CASSYRKGATQPQHF

cdr3_length: 14
d_call: .
j_call: TRBJ1-2
clone_size: .
v_call: TRBV5-1
cdr3_nt: TGCGCCAGCAGCTTGGGGACGGGATCCTATGGCTACACCTTC
cdr3_aa: CASSLGTGSYGYTF

cdr3_length: 11
d_call: .
j_call: TRBJ2-3
clone_size: .
v_call: TRBV19
cdr3_nt: TGTGCCAGTAGTACAGGCGATACGCAGTATTTT
cdr3_aa: CASSTGDTQYF

cdr3_length: 18
d_call: TRBD2
j_call: TRBJ2-1
clone_size: .
v_call: TRBV5-1
cdr3_nt: TGCGCCAGCAGTTACCTCACCCTACCGAGCGCGGGAGTCGGTAAGCAGTTCTTC
cdr3_aa: CASSYLTLPSAGVGKQFF

cdr3_length: 16
d_call: TRBD2
j_call: TRBJ2-5
clone_size: .
v_call: TRBV2
cdr3_nt: TGTGCCAGCCCGGGCCCCCCGCGGGGGGCCGTAGAGACCCAGTACTTC
cdr3_aa: CASPGPPRGAVETQYF

cdr3_length: 16
d_call: .
j_call: TRBJ1-1
clone_size: .
v_call: TRBV19
cdr3_nt: TGTGCCAGTAGTATGGACGGCGGGGTGATGAGAACTGAAGCTTTCTTT
cdr3_aa: CASSMDGGVMRTEAFF

cdr3_length: 16
d_call: .
j_call: TRBJ2-2
clone_size: .
v_call: TRBV11-2
cdr3_nt: TGTGCCAGCAGCTTAGTTGGACAAGCGAACACCGGGGAGCTGTTTTTT
cdr3_aa: CASSLVGQANTGELFF

cdr3_length: 13
d_call: .
j_call: TRBJ2-5
clone_size: few
v_call: TRBV2
cdr3_nt: TGTGCCAGCCCGGGGAGGGGGCAAGAGACCCAGTACTTC
cdr3_aa: CASPGRGQETQYF

cdr3_length: 16
d_call: TRBD1
j_call: TRBJ2-3
clone_size: .
v_call: TRBV7-2
cdr3_nt: TGTGCCAGCAGCTTAAGGAGACAGGGTAACACAGATACGCAGTATTTT
cdr3_aa: CASSLRRQGNTDTQYF

cdr3_length: 15
d_call: TRBD1
j_call: TRBJ1-2
clone_size: once
v_call: TRBV5-6
cdr3_nt: TGTGCCAGCAGCTTGATGCGGACAGGGGTCCATGGCTACACCTTC
cdr3_aa: CASSLMRTGVHGYTF

cdr3_length: 14
d_call: .
j_call: TRBJ1-1
clone_size: .
v_call: TRBV4-1
cdr3_nt: TGCGCCAGCAGCCAAGATTCGGGTTACACTGAAGCTTTCTTT
cdr3_aa: CASSQDSGYTEAFF

cdr3_length: 13
d_call: .
j_call: TRBJ1-1
clone_size: .
v_call: TRBV29-1
cdr3_nt: TGCAGCGTTGAACTAACGGTGAACACTGAAGCTTTCTTT
cdr3_aa: CSVELTVNTEAFF

cdr3_length: 14
d_call: .
j_call: TRBJ2-2
clone_size: .
v_call: TRBV18
cdr3_nt: TGTGCCAGCTCGGTACAGGTAGACACCGGGGAGCTGTTTTTT
cdr3_aa: CASSVQVDTGELFF

cdr3_length: 12
d_call: TRBD1
j_call: TRBJ2-5
clone_size: .
v_call: TRBV30
cdr3_nt: TGTGCCTGGGGACAGGGGGCGGGTGAGCAGTACTTC
cdr3_aa: CAWGQGAGEQYF

cdr3_length: 15
d_call: .
j_call: TRBJ2-7
clone_size: .
v_call: TRBV5-1
cdr3_nt: TGCGCCAGCAGCTCCGGGAGAAGCAACTCCTACGAGCAGTACTTC
cdr3_aa: CASSSGRSNSYEQYF

cdr3_length: 16
d_call: .
j_call: TRBJ1-5
clone_size: .
v_call: TRBV5-5
cdr3_nt: TGTGCCAGCAGCGCTACACAGGACCCTGGCGTTCAGCCCCAGCATTTT
cdr3_aa: CASSATQDPGVQPQHF

cdr3_length: 14
d_call: .
j_call: TRBJ2-7
clone_size: .
v_call: TRBV6-5
cdr3_nt: TGTGCCAGCAGCGACTCCTTGAAATCCTACGAGCAGTACTTC
cdr3_aa: CASSDSLKSYEQYF

cdr3_length: 16
d_call: TRBD2
j_call: TRBJ2-1
clone_size: once
v_call: TRBV7-6
cdr3_nt: TGTGCCAGCAGCCTCAATGACCAGGAGCGGGAGCATGAGCAGTTCTTC
cdr3_aa: CASSLNDQEREHEQFF

cdr3_length: 13
d_call: TRBD1
j_call: TRBJ1-1
clone_size: .
v_call: TRBV5-1
cdr3_nt: TGCGCCAGCAGCGCGGACAGGGGTCCTGAAGCTTTCTTT
cdr3_aa: CASSADRGPEAFF

cdr3_length: 14
d_call: TRBD1
j_call: TRBJ1-6
clone_size: .
v_call: TRBV18
cdr3_nt: TGTGCCAGCTCACTGGGACAGGGCAGCTCACCCCTCCACTTT
cdr3_aa: CASSLGQGSSPLHF

cdr3_length: 11
d_call: .
j_call: TRBJ2-5
clone_size: .
v_call: TRBV6-5
cdr3_nt: TGTGCCAGCCGCCGAGGAGAGACCCAGTACTTC
cdr3_aa: CASRRGETQYF

cdr3_length: 11
d_call: .
j_call: TRBJ1-1
clone_size: .
v_call: TRBV30
cdr3_nt: TGTGCCTGGAGTCAGGGGACTGAAGCTTTCTTT
cdr3_aa: CAWSQGTEAFF

cdr3_length: 17
d_call: .
j_call: TRBJ2-7
clone_size: .
v_call: TRBV18
cdr3_nt: TGTGCCAGCTCACCAACCCCACCACAGGGTGTATTCCACGAGCAGTACTTC
cdr3_aa: CASSPTPPQGVFHEQYF

cdr3_length: 17
d_call: TRBD2
j_call: TRBJ2-1
clone_size: .
v_call: TRBV19
cdr3_nt: TGTGCCAGTAGTACCAGGACTAGCGGGACCACTTGGAATGAGCAGTTCTTC
cdr3_aa: CASSTRTSGTTWNEQFF

cdr3_length: 15
d_call: .
j_call: TRBJ2-2
clone_size: .
v_call: TRBV2
cdr3_nt: TGTGCCAGCAGTGAAGGGTGGACAAACACCGGGGAGCTGTTTTTT
cdr3_aa: CASSEGWTNTGELFF

cdr3_length: 16
d_call: .
j_call: TRBJ1-2
clone_size: .
v_call: TRBV6-1
cdr3_nt: TGTGCCAGCAGTGAACAAGGACTAGGGCTTAACTATGGCTACACCTTC
cdr3_aa: CASSEQGLGLNYGYTF

cdr3_length: 17
d_call: .
j_call: TRBJ2-3
clone_size: once
v_call: TRBV19
cdr3_nt: TGTGCCAGTAGTATAGTTCATGGAGCTGGAGGCACAGATACGCAGTATTTT
cdr3_aa: CASSIVHGAGGTDTQYF